This T cell receptor beta chain came from a study of cytomegalovirus exposure and HLA in healthy donors. The protocol was immunoSEQ multiplex PCR, while the TCRdb copy is restricted to in-frame clones and leaves out a portion. The data show hundreds of thousands of clones, roughly 87% seen once. In germline, CDR1 is SNHLY, CDR2 FYNNEI. V was trimmed by 7 bases and J by 3 bases, leaving 12 bases between them. The CDR3 is 13 residues long. The origin of this receptor is a man aged 18-30 years in good health and CMV-seropositive. Sequencing used PBMCs. The V and J genes are TRBV2 and TRBJ2-5, with TRBD2 as a possible D gene (5 bases). The DNA of the CDR3 is TGTGCCAGCACACGGGAAGTAAAAGAGACCCAGTACTTC. This codes for CASTREVKETQYF.